This passage covers 30 T cell receptor beta chains from one sample sequenced in a study of OX40 agonist ivuxolimab in advanced cancers. Sequencing used immunoSEQ multiplex PCR; TCRdb keeps in-frame clones, though not all of them. The table records more than 60,000 clones, 80% to 85% of them present only once. The sample in question was CD4+ or CD8+ T cells sorted from blood, obtained in a trial of the OX40 agonist ivuxolimab. Receptors originate from an adult with an advanced solid tumor such as melanoma, head and neck, liver or kidney cancer.

This chain joins TRBV28 and TRBJ1-5, with 7 bases lining up with TRBD1. J lost 11 bases, V lost 6 bases, and 13 bases had no gene match. The CDR3 covers 14 residues. Germline CDR1 is MDHEN and CDR2 is SYDVKM. DNA of the CDR3: TGTGCCAGCAGCTATGACAGGGCTTTCTCGTCCCAGCATTTT. Amino acids: CASSYDRAFSSQHF.

This clone showed up just a few times. This chain links TRBV19 with TRBJ1-5; maybe TRBD1 (6 bases). Trimming cost V 3 bases and J 4 bases, with 10 bases left between them. The length of the CDR3 is 14 residues. In germline, CDR1 is LNHDA, CDR2 SQIVND (reference sequence). CDR3 region: CASSIRGENQPQHF. Here the CDR3 DNA reads TGTGCCAGTAGTATCAGGGGCGAGAATCAGCCCCAGCATTTT.

As DNA, the CDR3 is TGCGCCAGCAGCTTGGGGCCAGCTGAGACCCAGTACTTC. It codes for CASSLGPAETQYF. The chain employs TRBV5-1 and TRBJ2-5, with D hard to call. From germline, CDR1 is SGHRS and CDR2 YFSETQ. This CDR3 comprises 13 residues. V lost 0 bases and J 5 bases, leaving 8 bases between the germline ends.

The CDR3 bases are TGTGCCAGCAGCTTAGCTCGGGGATGGGGCTACACCTTC. Protein: CASSLARGWGYTF. The J gene is TRBJ1-2, the V gene TRBV7-2; D not certain. Trimming left V 0 bases short and J 8 bases short, with 10 bases between. Germline V CDR1 and CDR2: SGHTA, FQGNSA. CDR3 length equals 13 residues. The full variable domain, in which reference TRBV7-2 and TRBJ1-2 provide the parts outside the CDR3, is GAGVSQSPSNKVTEKGKDVELRCDPISGHTALYWYRQSLGQGLEFLIYFQGNSAPDKSGLPSDRFSAERTGGSVSTLTIQRTQQEDSAVYLCASSLARGWGYTFGSGTRLTVV.

This clone was seen a few times. The V call is TRBV7-9, the J call TRBJ2-7, with D tentatively TRBD2 (6 bases). Trimming cost V 0 bases and J 3 bases, with 9 bases left between them. Looked up from germline, CDR1 is SEHNR and CDR2 is FQNEAQ (reference sequence). The CDR3 contains 14 residues. CDR3 nucleotides: TGTGCCAGCAGCTTAGCGGGACTCGGCTACGAGCAGTACTTC. It is translated as CASSLAGLGYEQYF.

This chain links TRBV6-6 with TRBJ2-7; no clear D. Germline values: CDR1 MNHNY, CDR2 SVGAGI (reference sequence). This CDR3 comprises 14 residues. V gave up 7 bases and J gave up 2 bases, with 15 bases separating them. The CDR3 bases are TGTGCCAGCACCCCGAGCGACGTTACCTACGAGCAGTACTTC. It is translated as CASTPSDVTYEQYF.

This chain connects TRBV19 to TRBJ1-2; D might be TRBD1 (5 bases). V was cut by 5 bases and J by 3 bases, with 16 bases left in between. Germline V lookup: CDR1 LNHDA, CDR2 SQIVND (reference sequence). This CDR3 contains 15 residues. DNA of the CDR3: TGTGCCAGTAGTCGCTACGGGGGTCGTCACTATGGCTACACCTTC. Amino acid sequence: CASSRYGGRHYGYTF.

This clone was picked up a small number of times. This rearrangement joins TRBV7-9 to TRBJ1-5; D is unresolved. Trimming took 2 bases from V and 5 from J, leaving 4 bases between them. The CDR3 loop spans 12 amino acids. Germline CDR1 and CDR2: SEHNR and FQNEAQ (reference sequence). The CDR3 nucleotides read TGTGCCAGCAGCTTACTTGATCAGCCCCAGCATTTT. It encodes CASSLLDQPQHF.

The CDR3 sequence: CASSGGENSGNTIYF. For the CDR3, the DNA is TGTGCCAGTAGTGGGGGGGAGAACTCTGGAAACACCATATATTTT. The chain couples TRBV19 to TRBJ1-3; a possible D gene is TRBD1 (5 bases). Trimming stripped 5 bases from V and 0 bases from J, with 11 bases between. This CDR3 has 15 residues. Germline V lookup: CDR1 LNHDA, CDR2 SQIVND (reference sequence).

Written as DNA, the CDR3 is TGTGCTAGTGGTTTTCAGGGGGCCCCCACCGGGGAGCTGTTTTTT. As protein: CASGFQGAPTGELFF. This chain uses TRBV12-5 with TRBJ2-2, with 8 bases that match TRBD1. This CDR3 contains 15 residues. The V and J ends lost 3 bases and 4 bases, in that order; junction bases with no gene match: 4. In germline, CDR1 is LGHNT, CDR2 FRNRAP. The variable domain in full, completed from reference TRBV12-5 and TRBJ2-2, reads DARVTQTPRHKVTEMGQEVTMRCQPILGHNTVFWYRQTMMQGLELLAYFRNRAPLDDSGMPKDRFSAEMPDATLATLKIQPSEPRDSAVYFCASGFQGAPTGELFFGEGSRLTVL.

The rearrangement uses TRBV6-5 and TRBJ1-3, with no clear D. The CDR3 consists of 15 residues. The V end was cut by 5 bases, the J end by 0 bases, with 11 bases between. Germline CDR1 MNHEY, CDR2 SVGAGI. The CDR3 DNA is TGTGCCAGCAGTACCCCCCGACGCTCTGGAAACACCATATATTTT. Residues: CASSTPRRSGNTIYF.

The J gene is TRBJ1-2, the V gene TRBV6-5, with D perhaps TRBD1 (6 bases). Germline CDR1 reads MNHEY; CDR2 reads SVGAGI. The ends were cut back, 0 bases at V and 8 bases at J, with 13 bases in the middle. This CDR3 contains 14 residues. CDR3 in DNA: TGTGCCAGCAGTTACTCGACAGGTGGGGAAGGCTACACCTTC. Its protein is CASSYSTGGEGYTF.

The V and J genes are TRBV9 and TRBJ2-1; 7 bases are shared with TRBD1. The germline CDR1 and CDR2 sequences are SGDLS and YYNGEE. The CDR3 has 15 amino acids. After removal of 7 bases from V and 7 bases from J, the junction contained 14 bases not matched to a gene. This CDR3 is CASGPTGVSRNEQFF. The CDR3 region has the DNA TGTGCCAGCGGCCCAACAGGGGTTAGCAGAAATGAGCAGTTCTTC.

This sequence joins TRBV19 and TRBJ2-3; 8 bases match TRBD1. V trimming: 9 bases; J trimming: 15 bases; junction bases outside the gene matches: 11. The CDR3 sequence is 11 residues long. CDR1 and CDR2 (germline): LNHDA, SQIVND (reference sequence). The CDR3 region is CASSTGVKKYF. The CDR3 region has the DNA TGTGCCAGCTCGACAGGGGTTAAGAAATATTTT.

This clone was seen a single time. The rearrangement links TRBV7-2 to TRBJ1-6, with D perhaps TRBD1 (6 bases). The CDR3 contains 16 residues. V dropped 0 bases and J dropped 9 bases, with 15 bases sitting between them. Germline V lookup: CDR1 SGHTA, CDR2 FQGNSA. The CDR3 bases are TGTGCCAGCAGCTTAGCGCACAGTCAGGGGAGTTCACCCCTCCACTTT. It is translated as CASSLAHSQGSSPLHF.

The chain is built from TRBV5-6 and TRBJ2-5, with D tentatively TRBD1 (5 bases). This CDR3 is 14 amino acids long. The V end lost 4 bases, the J end lost 0 bases, and 10 bases lay between the germline ends. The germline V gene encodes CDR1 SGHDT and CDR2 YYEEEE. The DNA for the CDR3 is TGTGCCAGCAGCGATCAGGGAAACCAAGAGACCCAGTACTTC. Its protein product is CASSDQGNQETQYF.

The gene calls are TRBV28 and TRBJ1-1; D gene ambiguous. The CDR3 is 12 amino acids. From germline, CDR1 is MDHEN and CDR2 SYDVKM. V was clipped by 6 bases and J by 1 base, with 6 bases between them. The CDR3 bases are TGTGCCAGCAGAGCAGCGAACACTGAAGCTTTCTTT. Protein product: CASRAANTEAFF.

The rearrangement links TRBV19 to TRBJ2-7, with TRBD2 identical over 7 bases. V lost 6 bases to trimming and J lost 4 bases; unmatched junction nucleotides: 12. The germline CDR1 and CDR2 sequences are LNHDA and SQIVND (reference sequence). CDR3 size: 15 residues. For the CDR3, the DNA is TGTGCCAGTAGCGAAACCCTAACTAGCGTTTACGAGCAGTACTTC. Residues: CASSETLTSVYEQYF.

The rearrangement links TRBV7-8 to TRBJ2-7; TRBD1 agrees at 8 bases. This CDR3 comprises 14 residues. The V and J ends lost 5 bases and 6 bases, in that order; junction bases with no gene match: 9. The germline CDR1 and CDR2 sequences are SGHVS and FQNEAQ. The CDR3 nucleotides read TGTGCCAGCAGCCATCTGACAGGGGTCGGCGAGCAGTACTTC. This codes for CASSHLTGVGEQYF.

The chain is built from TRBV18 and TRBJ1-2; D gene ambiguous. The V gene's germline CDR1 is KGHSH and CDR2 LQKENI. CDR3 length: 13 residues. The ends were cut back, 3 bases at V and 5 bases at J, with 10 bases in the middle. The CDR3 here is CASSPGSVYGYTF. The CDR3 region has the DNA TGTGCCAGCTCACCCGGGTCAGTTTATGGCTACACCTTC. The full variable domain, rest sourced from reference TRBV18 and TRBJ1-2, is NAGVMQNPRHLVRRRGQEARLRCSPMKGHSHVYWYRQLPEEGLKFMVYLQKENIIDESGMPKERFSAEFPKEGPSILRIQQVVRGDSAAYFCASSPGSVYGYTFGSGTRLTVV.

This clone appeared a few times. J is TRBJ2-3 and V is TRBV7-2, with 10 bases aligning to TRBD2. The germline CDR1 and CDR2 sequences are SGHTA and FQGNSA. The CDR3 is made up of 15 amino acids. V dropped 3 bases and J dropped 2; count of bases not matched to a gene: 2. The chain's CDR3 is CASSLGLAPTDTQYF. The CDR3 bases are TGTGCCAGCAGCTTGGGACTAGCGCCCACAGATACGCAGTATTTT.

This chain links TRBV5-1 with TRBJ1-2; 11 bases are shared with TRBD1. V was clipped by 2 bases and J by 6 bases; unmatched bases: 3. The CDR3 covers 14 residues. Germline values: CDR1 SGHRS, CDR2 YFSETQ. The CDR3 DNA follows: TGCGCCAGCAGCTTCAGGACAGGGGGCGATGGCTACACCTTC. Translating gives CASSFRTGGDGYTF.

The gene calls are TRBV19 and TRBJ1-5; D gene ambiguous. Germline lookup yields CDR1 LNHDA and CDR2 SQIVND (reference sequence). V lost 3 bases, J lost 4 bases, and 7 bases lay in between. The CDR3 extends over 13 amino acids. As DNA, the CDR3 is TGTGCCAGTAGTATCGTGGGAAATCAGCCCCAGCATTTT. Its protein product is CASSIVGNQPQHF.

The genes are TRBV6-5 and TRBJ1-4, with TRBD1 matching over 9 bases. Germline values: CDR1 MNHEY, CDR2 SVGAGI. The trim removed 7 bases at V and 8 bases at J, leaving 11 bases unmatched. The CDR3 is 15 residues long. This CDR3 reads CASTRTGTGNEKLFF. CDR3 bases: TGTGCCAGCACCAGAACCGGGACAGGGAACGAAAAACTGTTTTTT.

The chain is built from TRBV6-6 and TRBJ1-1; no clear D gene. This CDR3 is built from 11 residues. Germline lookup yields CDR1 MNHNY and CDR2 SVGAGI (reference sequence). The V end was cut by 7 bases, the J end by 5 bases, with 8 bases between. CDR3 sequence: CASKGLTEAFF. DNA of the CDR3: TGTGCCAGCAAAGGTTTGACTGAAGCTTTCTTT.

This clone was found a few times. The chain couples TRBV19 to TRBJ1-1; weak D call: TRBD1 (6 bases). The CDR3 contains 16 residues. Germline CDR1 and CDR2: LNHDA and SQIVND (reference sequence). V was pared by 4 bases and J by 3 bases, with 18 bases between. CDR3 residues: CASSRGVGGAYTEAFF. The CDR3 nucleotides read TGTGCCAGTAGTAGGGGGGTCGGGGGCGCGTACACTGAAGCTTTCTTT.

This chain links TRBV29-1 with TRBJ2-5, with D maybe TRBD1 (6 bases). The germline V and J ends were trimmed by 7 bases and 1 base, with 10 bases remaining between them. The germline V gene encodes CDR1 SQVTM and CDR2 ANQGSEA. This CDR3 is built from 12 residues. CDR3: CSAGTLQETQYF. The CDR3 bases are TGCAGCGCCGGGACACTCCAAGAGACCCAGTACTTC.

The V gene is TRBV10-2, the J gene TRBJ2-5; no reliable D call. V was shortened by 6 bases and J by 5 bases, with 10 bases between the two germline ends. The length of the CDR3 is 12 residues. Germline-derived CDR1 and CDR2 are WSHSY and SAAADI. CDR3 sequence reads: CASSTLGETQYF. The DNA of the CDR3 is TGCGCCAGCAGCACTCTTGGGGAGACCCAGTACTTC.

This sequence joins TRBV19 and TRBJ2-2; 10 bases are a match to TRBD2. Trimming removed 4 bases from V and 4 bases from J; junction bases left unmatched: 9. The CDR3 extends over 17 amino acids. Germline V gene data show CDR1 as LNHDA and CDR2 as SQIVND (reference sequence). CDR3 sequence reads: CASSKPASGRLTGELFF. CDR3 coding DNA: TGTGCCAGTAGTAAGCCGGCTAGCGGGAGACTCACCGGGGAGCTGTTTTTT. The full variable domain, in which reference TRBV19 and TRBJ2-2 provide the parts outside the CDR3, is DGGITQSPKYLFRKEGQNVTLSCEQNLNHDAMYWYRQDPGQGLRLIYYSQIVNDFQKGDIAEGYSVSREKKESFPLTVTSAQKNPTAFYLCASSKPASGRLTGELFFGEGSRLTVL.

The chain joins TRBV6-6 to TRBJ1-3, with a tentative D call TRBD1 (5 bases). Germline V gives CDR1 MNHNY, CDR2 SVGAGI (reference sequence). Deletions cut 2 bases from V and 3 bases from J, with 8 bases between. The CDR3 runs 14 residues. CDR3 sequence reads: CASSYEGYGNTIYF. CDR3 bases: TGTGCCAGCAGTTACGAGGGGTATGGAAACACCATATATTTT.